This TCR beta chain came from a study of T cell responses to AZD1222 COVID-19 vaccine. Germline values: CDR1 SGHDN, CDR2 FVKESK. The CDR3 contains 17 residues. V lost 1 base to trimming and J lost 4 bases; unmatched junction nucleotides: 7. The table came from immunoSEQ multiplex PCR; TCRdb's copy has only in-frame clones and leaves some out. The sample yields some 150,000 clones, around nine tenths seen once. The chain is built from TRBV14 and TRBJ2-6; the match to TRBD1 covers 7 bases. The source material was peripheral blood, sampled on day 0 of AZD1222 vaccination. The sequence was obtained from an adult in good health. CDR3 protein: CASSQARGLGGANVLTF. The CDR3 region has the DNA TGTGCCAGCAGCCAAGCGAGGGGGCTAGGAGGGGCCAACGTCCTGACTTTC.